This TCR beta chain was identified during a study of blood T cell repertoires in COVID-19. Background on the study: T cells, B-cell-depleted T cells, or PBMCs provided the cDNA or gDNA that served as material.

The method was immunoSEQ multiplex PCR; TCRdb's version includes in-frame clones alone and lacks a portion of them. Seen here are over 150,000 clones, about 88% observed once, and the top ten hold over 15%. Per germline, CDR1 SGHTA and CDR2 FQGNSA. The V segment lost 5 bases and the J segment 5 bases; nucleotides outside the gene matches: 8. The CDR3 runs to 14 residues. Seattle patient enrollment occurred during active infection, with longitudinal follow-up thereafter. V is TRBV7-2 and J is TRBJ2-7; 8 nucleotides line up with TRBD2. This TCR was sampled from a man aged 50 to 59 with COVID-19, enrolled during active disease. Material: peripheral blood. The CDR3 nucleotides are TGTGCCAGCAGCCGGGCGGGAGGTGGGGACGAGCAGTACTTC. Translation: CASSRAGGGDEQYF.